Below, 11 T cell receptor beta chains from the same sample are listed, as sequenced in a study of OX40 agonist ivuxolimab in advanced cancers. The protocol was immunoSEQ multiplex PCR, while the TCRdb copy is restricted to in-frame clones and leaves out a portion. This table has about 46,000 clones, around 90% appearing once. Material: CD4+ or CD8+ T cells sorted from blood, obtained in a trial of the OX40 agonist ivuxolimab. All receptors come from an adult with an advanced solid tumor such as melanoma, head and neck, liver or kidney cancer.

The gene calls are TRBV29-1 and TRBJ1-2, with D maybe TRBD1 (5 bases). V shed 6 bases and J shed 8 bases, with 16 bases lying between them. This CDR3 spans 12 amino acids. Germline V CDR1 and CDR2: SQVTM, ANQGSEA. Written as DNA, the CDR3 is TGCAGCGTCCGGGCGGGGCCGGGCGGCTACACCTTC. Its translation is CSVRAGPGGYTF. The full variable domain, in which reference TRBV29-1 and TRBJ1-2 provide the parts outside the CDR3, is SAVISQKPSRDICQRGTSLTIQCQVDSQVTMMFWYRQQPGQSLTLIATANQGSEATYESGFVIDKFPISRPNLTFSTLTVSNMSPEDSSIYLCSVRAGPGGYTFGSGTRLTVV.

Here the CDR3 DNA reads TGTGCCTGGAGTGTGATGGGTGGGGCAGATACGCAGTATTTT. Translated, it gives CAWSVMGGADTQYF. The rearrangement joins TRBV30 to TRBJ2-3; no definite D call. V lost 0 bases and J 4 bases, leaving 11 bases between the germline ends. From germline, CDR1 is GTSNPN and CDR2 SVGIG (reference sequence). The CDR3 length is 14 residues.

The rearrangement uses TRBV6-5 and TRBJ2-7, with a tentative D call TRBD2 (6 bases). Trimming cost V 10 bases and J 5 bases, with 18 bases left between them. The CDR3 runs 13 residues. Germline loops: CDR1 MNHEY, CDR2 SVGAGI. The CDR3 sequence is CATSLAGRNEQYF. The CDR3, as DNA: TGTGCCACCTCACTAGCTGGAAGAAACGAGCAGTACTTC.

The V gene is TRBV6-5, the J gene TRBJ1-2; D is perhaps TRBD1 (5 bases). The CDR3 runs to 15 residues. V was clipped by 0 bases and J by 3 bases, with 11 bases between them. CDR1 MNHEY and CDR2 SVGAGI come from the germline V gene. The CDR3 region is CASSYSSDRDYGYTF. In DNA, the CDR3 is TGTGCCAGCAGTTACTCCTCTGACAGAGACTATGGCTACACCTTC.

The CDR3 here is CASSQEWLADEQFF. CDR3 sequence (DNA): TGCGCCAGCAGCCAAGAATGGCTAGCGGATGAGCAGTTCTTC. The rearrangement links TRBV4-1 to TRBJ2-1; 7 bases agree with TRBD2. After removal of 0 bases from V and 8 bases from J, the junction contained 4 bases not matched to a gene. The CDR3 consists of 14 residues. Germline V gene lookup returns CDR1 MGHRA and CDR2 YSYEKL.

The sample holds a few counts of this clone. This chain joins TRBV4-2 and TRBJ2-7; no reliable D call. V was clipped by 0 bases and J by 7 bases, with 16 bases between them. CDR1 and CDR2 (germline): LGHNA, YNFKEQ. The CDR3 is made up of 15 amino acids. The CDR3 DNA sequence: TGTGCCAGCAGCCAAGATAGTCGTCCTTTTCGTGAGCAGTACTTC. This codes for CASSQDSRPFREQYF.

CDR3 amino acids: CSVGGSILRVYNEQFF. The CDR3 DNA sequence: TGCAGCGTGGGTGGGAGCATTCTCAGGGTCTACAATGAGCAGTTCTTC. This rearrangement joins TRBV29-1 to TRBJ2-1; the D call may be TRBD1 or TRBD2 (5 bases each). Germline assignment: CDR1 SQVTM and CDR2 ANQGSEA. Trimming removed 6 bases at V and 3 bases at J, with 21 bases between. This CDR3 is built from 16 residues.

This clone turned up a few times. The rearrangement uses TRBV7-9 and TRBJ1-5; D might be TRBD1 (5 bases). V shed 1 base and J shed 7 bases, with 8 bases lying between them. The CDR3 runs to 13 residues. Germline V lookup: CDR1 SEHNR, CDR2 FQNEAQ (reference sequence). CDR3 sequence: CASSLGGWQPQHF. The CDR3 DNA reads TGTGCCAGCAGCTTAGGGGGGTGGCAGCCCCAGCATTTT.

V is TRBV7-2 and J is TRBJ2-1; 15 nucleotides line up with TRBD2. The CDR3 runs to 15 residues. Germline CDR1 SGHTA, CDR2 FQGNSA. V lost 5 bases, J lost 9 bases, and 5 bases stayed unmatched. CDR3 amino acids: CASSPGLAGGLEQFF. The CDR3 nucleotides are TGTGCCAGCAGCCCCGGACTAGCGGGGGGGCTTGAGCAGTTCTTC.

The chain recombines TRBV4-2 with TRBJ2-7; D is uncertain. CDR3 size: 12 residues. Deletions cut 5 bases from V and 2 bases from J, with 7 bases between. Germline lookup yields CDR1 LGHNA and CDR2 YNFKEQ. In DNA form, the CDR3 reads TGTGCCAGCAGCGTGGGCCCCTACGAGCAGTACTTC. Translated: CASSVGPYEQYF.

This sequence joins TRBV16 and TRBJ2-5; 8 nucleotides align to TRBD1. Germline V lookup: CDR1 KGHSY, CDR2 FQNENV. The CDR3 totals 15 residues. Losses at the gene ends were 0 bases for V and 2 bases for J; bases not matched to a gene: 2. The CDR3 bases are TGTGCCAGCAGCCAATCCGGGGACAGGCAAGAGACCCAGTACTTC. It codes for CASSQSGDRQETQYF.